This T cell receptor beta chain was documented in a study of human CD8 memory T cell subsets. Production of TCR beta libraries used UMI-labeled 5' RACE as the method. TCRdb re-called the 5' RACE reads and catalogs CDR3 proteins one per entry, DNA excluded. The sample totals 9,500 to 13,000 distinct CDR3 sequences; its top ten clones hold roughly 8.6%. This CDR3 spans 15 amino acids. CDR1 is SGHNT and CDR2 is YYREEE in the germline V gene (reference sequence). This clonotype is labeled medium-sized based on frequency. The source of the PBMC was buffy coats of healthy donors. CD8+ T cells were isolated by negative magnetic selection.

This clonotype originated in a human donor in good health. The sequencing input was CD8+ T cells from PBMCs. V and J are TRBV5-4 and TRBJ2-7; no DNA is available, so the TRBD2 call from TCRdb remains unchecked. The chain's CDR3 is CASSLGGYSAYEQYF.